The rows below give T cell receptor beta chains drawn from one sample of a study of shared clonotypes between healthy human individuals. Clones were read by immunoSEQ multiplex PCR, and TCRdb kept only the in-frame ones, dropping some. This sample yields over 800,000 clones, of which nearly 95% are seen a single time; about 24% belongs to the top ten. Material for sequencing was naive CD8+ T cells sorted from blood. These receptor sequences come from a man younger than 45 in good health. Each CDR3 is given without its conserved first and last residue. Not every row has a clone size; where given, it reads once, few, many or a size class.

cdr3_aa: ASEGPNTGELF
clone_size: NA
cdr3_length: 11
v_call: TRBV6-1
j_call: TRBJ2-2

cdr3_aa: ASSYSGTSTDTQY
clone_size: NA
cdr3_length: 13
v_call: TRBV6-5
j_call: TRBJ2-3

cdr3_aa: ASSLAGQGRTEAF
clone_size: NA
cdr3_length: 13
v_call: TRBV7-9
j_call: TRBJ1-1

cdr3_aa: AWSADGTGHNQPQH
clone_size: NA
cdr3_length: 14
v_call: TRBV30
j_call: TRBJ1-5

cdr3_aa: ASRTKDGPSGFRAGANVLT
clone_size: NA
cdr3_length: 19
v_call: TRBV28
j_call: TRBJ2-6

cdr3_aa: ASSQVGSNQPQH
clone_size: NA
cdr3_length: 12
v_call: TRBV4-1
j_call: TRBJ1-5

cdr3_aa: ASSQRGTGGSYEQY
clone_size: NA
cdr3_length: 14
v_call: TRBV4-1
j_call: TRBJ2-7

cdr3_aa: ASSPVHRDRGYEQY
clone_size: NA
cdr3_length: 14
v_call: TRBV4-1
j_call: TRBJ2-7

cdr3_aa: ASSSLAGGTSAYEQY
clone_size: NA
cdr3_length: 15
v_call: TRBV7-9
j_call: TRBJ2-7

cdr3_aa: ASSVAAGGPHEQY
clone_size: NA
cdr3_length: 13
v_call: TRBV9
j_call: TRBJ2-7

cdr3_aa: ASSPIAGDYNEQF
clone_size: once
cdr3_length: 13
v_call: TRBV6-4
j_call: TRBJ2-1

cdr3_aa: SVVEVNEQY
clone_size: NA
cdr3_length: 9
v_call: TRBV20-1
j_call: TRBJ2-7

cdr3_aa: ASSISDRNTEAF
clone_size: NA
cdr3_length: 12
v_call: TRBV18
j_call: TRBJ1-1

cdr3_aa: ASSLSNTEAF
clone_size: NA
cdr3_length: 10
v_call: TRBV27
j_call: TRBJ1-1

cdr3_aa: ASSLYGSDNEQF
clone_size: NA
cdr3_length: 12
v_call: TRBV7-3
j_call: TRBJ2-1

cdr3_aa: ASRSLYGYT
clone_size: once
cdr3_length: 9
v_call: TRBV2
j_call: TRBJ1-2

cdr3_aa: ASSIVAVREYSNQPQH
clone_size: NA
cdr3_length: 16
v_call: TRBV19
j_call: TRBJ1-5

cdr3_aa: ASSRRDRHTYGYT
clone_size: NA
cdr3_length: 13
v_call: TRBV7-9
j_call: TRBJ1-2

cdr3_aa: ASSQDGWLAGRSYNEQF
clone_size: NA
cdr3_length: 17
v_call: TRBV4-3
j_call: TRBJ2-1

cdr3_aa: ASSWATQGWETQY
clone_size: NA
cdr3_length: 13
v_call: TRBV13
j_call: TRBJ2-5

cdr3_aa: ASRDYLGYNEQF
clone_size: once
cdr3_length: 12
v_call: TRBV6-1
j_call: TRBJ2-1